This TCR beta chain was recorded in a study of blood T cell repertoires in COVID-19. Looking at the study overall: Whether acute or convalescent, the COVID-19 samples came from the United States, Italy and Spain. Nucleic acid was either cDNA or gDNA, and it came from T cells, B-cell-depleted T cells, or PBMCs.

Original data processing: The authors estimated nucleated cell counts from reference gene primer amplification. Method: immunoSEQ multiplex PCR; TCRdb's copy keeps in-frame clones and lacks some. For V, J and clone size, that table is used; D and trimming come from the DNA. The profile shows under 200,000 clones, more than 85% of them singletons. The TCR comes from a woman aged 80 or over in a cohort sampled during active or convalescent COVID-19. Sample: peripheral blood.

The CDR3 nucleotides are TGTGCCAGCAGTCCAGGACAGGGTCCCTACAATGAGCAGTTCTTC. Protein product: CASSPGQGPYNEQFF. The V and J genes are TRBV6-5 and TRBJ2-1; 8 bases align to TRBD1. V was clipped by 5 bases and J by 2 bases; unmatched bases: 5. The CDR3 has 15 residues. Germline V lookup: CDR1 MNHEY, CDR2 SVGAGI.